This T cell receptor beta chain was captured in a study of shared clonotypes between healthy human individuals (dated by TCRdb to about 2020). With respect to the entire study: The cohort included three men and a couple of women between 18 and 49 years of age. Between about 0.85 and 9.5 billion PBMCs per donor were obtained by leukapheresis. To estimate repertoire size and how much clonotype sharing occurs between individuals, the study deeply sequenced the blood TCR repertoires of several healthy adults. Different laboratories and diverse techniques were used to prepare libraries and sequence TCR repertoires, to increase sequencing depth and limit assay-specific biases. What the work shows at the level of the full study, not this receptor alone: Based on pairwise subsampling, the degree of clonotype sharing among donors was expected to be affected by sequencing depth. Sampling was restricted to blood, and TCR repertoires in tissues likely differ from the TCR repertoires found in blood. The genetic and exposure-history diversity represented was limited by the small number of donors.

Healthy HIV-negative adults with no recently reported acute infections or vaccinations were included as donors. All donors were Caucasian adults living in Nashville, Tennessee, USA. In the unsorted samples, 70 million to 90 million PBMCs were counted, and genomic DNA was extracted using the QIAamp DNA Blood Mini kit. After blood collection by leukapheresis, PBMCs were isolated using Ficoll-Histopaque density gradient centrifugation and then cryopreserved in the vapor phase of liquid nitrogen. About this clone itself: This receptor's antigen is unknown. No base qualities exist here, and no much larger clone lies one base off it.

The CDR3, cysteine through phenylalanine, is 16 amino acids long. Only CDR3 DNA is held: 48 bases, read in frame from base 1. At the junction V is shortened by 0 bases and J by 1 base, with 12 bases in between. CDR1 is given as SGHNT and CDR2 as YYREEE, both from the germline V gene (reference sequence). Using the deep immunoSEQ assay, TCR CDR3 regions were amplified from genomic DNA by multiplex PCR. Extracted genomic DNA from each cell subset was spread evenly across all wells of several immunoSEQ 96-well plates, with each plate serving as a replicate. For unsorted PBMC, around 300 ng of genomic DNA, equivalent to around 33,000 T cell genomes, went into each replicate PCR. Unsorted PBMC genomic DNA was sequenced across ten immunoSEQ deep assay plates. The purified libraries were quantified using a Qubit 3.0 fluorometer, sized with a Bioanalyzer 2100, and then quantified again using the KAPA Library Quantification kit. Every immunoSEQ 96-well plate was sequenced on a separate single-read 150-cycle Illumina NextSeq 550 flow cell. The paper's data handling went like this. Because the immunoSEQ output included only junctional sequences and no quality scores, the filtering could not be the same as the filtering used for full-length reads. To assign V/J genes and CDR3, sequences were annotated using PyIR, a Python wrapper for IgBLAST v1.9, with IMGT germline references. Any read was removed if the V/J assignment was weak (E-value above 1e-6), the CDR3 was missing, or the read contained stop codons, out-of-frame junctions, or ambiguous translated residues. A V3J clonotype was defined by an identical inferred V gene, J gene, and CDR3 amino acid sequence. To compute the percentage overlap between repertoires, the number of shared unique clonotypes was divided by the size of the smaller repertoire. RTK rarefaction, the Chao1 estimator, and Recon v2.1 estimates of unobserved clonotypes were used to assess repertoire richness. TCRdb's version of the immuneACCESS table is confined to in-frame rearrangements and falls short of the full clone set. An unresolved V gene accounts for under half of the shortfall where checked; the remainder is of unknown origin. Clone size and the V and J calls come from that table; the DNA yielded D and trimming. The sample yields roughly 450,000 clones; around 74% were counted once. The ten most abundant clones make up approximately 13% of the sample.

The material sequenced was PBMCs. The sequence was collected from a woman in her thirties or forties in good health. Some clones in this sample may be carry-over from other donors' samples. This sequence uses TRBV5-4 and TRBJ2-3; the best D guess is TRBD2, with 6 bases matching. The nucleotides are TGTGCCAGCAGCTTGGATGCCGGGAGTCGCACAGATACGCAGTATTTT. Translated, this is CASSLDAGSRTDTQYF.